Each of the 26 T cell receptor beta chains below was sequenced from the same sample in a study of shared clonotypes between healthy human individuals. TCRdb keeps only in-frame clones here, not all; method: immunoSEQ multiplex PCR. The sample yields about 530,000 clones, approximately 79% seen once. Specimen: PBMCs. These receptors came from a woman in her thirties or forties in good health. Some clones in this sample may be carry-over from other donors' samples.

The chain has TRBV5-6 and TRBJ2-7; 7 nucleotides line up with TRBD1. Germline V lookup: CDR1 SGHDT, CDR2 YYEEEE. This CDR3 has 15 amino acids. V dropped 7 bases and J dropped 3; count of bases not matched to a gene: 13. The CDR3 nucleotides are TGTGCCAGCGGCAGAGGGGGCGGTGATAGCTACGAGCAGTACTTC. Translation: CASGRGGGDSYEQYF.

The gene calls are TRBV19 and TRBJ2-7; D may correspond to TRBD1 or TRBD2 (5 bases each). Germline V lookup: CDR1 LNHDA, CDR2 SQIVND (reference sequence). The ends were cut back, 4 bases at V and 2 bases at J, with 12 bases in the middle. The length of the CDR3 is 14 residues. This chain's CDR3 is CASSTRDGPYEQYF. The DNA of the CDR3 is TGTGCCAGTAGTACCCGGGACGGACCCTACGAGCAGTACTTC.

Only a few counts were recorded for this clone. The chain employs TRBV10-3 and TRBJ2-1; 12 positions agree with TRBD2. The V segment lost 6 bases and the J segment 8 bases; nucleotides outside the gene matches: 11. In germline, CDR1 is ENHRY, CDR2 SYGVKD. The CDR3 totals 16 residues. DNA of the CDR3: TGTGCCATCAGACGGACTAGCGGGGCCCCCCCGTATGAGCAGTTCTTC. Translation gives CAIRRTSGAPPYEQFF.

The chain is built from TRBV7-8 and TRBJ2-7; maybe TRBD2 (6 bases). The germline V and J ends were trimmed by 1 base and 0 bases, with 13 bases remaining between them. The CDR3 totals 16 residues. Germline CDR1 and CDR2: SGHVS and FQNEAQ. The CDR3 protein is CASSLGWSSGSYEQYF. CDR3 DNA sequence: TGTGCCAGCAGCTTAGGGTGGAGTAGCGGCTCCTACGAGCAGTACTTC.

This chain links TRBV19 with TRBJ1-1, with TRBD1 identical over 10 bases. Looked up from germline, CDR1 is LNHDA and CDR2 is SQIVND (reference sequence). CDR3 size: 14 residues. V was clipped by 6 bases and J by 11 bases; unmatched bases: 12. The CDR3 spells CASSSSGTGVVAFF. Written as DNA, the CDR3 is TGTGCCAGTAGCTCGTCTGGGACAGGGGTTGTGGCTTTCTTT.

The V gene is TRBV28, the J gene TRBJ2-1; 12 bases are a match to TRBD2. The CDR3 is 17 residues long. The J segment lost 7 bases and the V segment lost 5 bases, leaving 12 bases of the junction unmatched. Germline CDR1 and CDR2: MDHEN and SYDVKM. CDR3: CASSPPPTSGSGNEQFF. The CDR3 nucleotides read TGTGCCAGCAGTCCCCCACCGACTAGCGGGAGTGGTAATGAGCAGTTCTTC.

With respect to this clone: The sample has other DNA sequences that encode this CDR3 too. CDR3 coding DNA: TGCGCCAGCAGCGACGGGGGAGATGGAAACACCATATATTTT. This sequence encodes CASSDGGDGNTIYF. This chain uses TRBV5-1 with TRBJ1-3, with TRBD1 as a possible D gene (5 bases). Looked up from germline, CDR1 is SGHRS and CDR2 is YFSETQ. The CDR3 contains 14 residues. The ends were cut back, 4 bases at V and 3 bases at J, with 11 bases in the middle.

The V and J genes are TRBV11-2 and TRBJ2-5; D is perhaps TRBD2 (5 bases). There are 13 residues in the CDR3. Germline assignment: CDR1 SGHAT and CDR2 FQNNGV. V lost 5 bases and J lost 4, with 11 bases in between. CDR3 sequence: CASSTGSGETQYF. The CDR3 DNA follows: TGTGCCAGCAGCACGGGGTCCGGAGAGACCCAGTACTTC.

The chain joins TRBV28 to TRBJ2-2, with 7 bases fitting TRBD1. V shed 6 bases, J shed 4 bases, and the junction held 2 bases outside the gene matches. Germline loops: CDR1 MDHEN, CDR2 SYDVKM. The length of the CDR3 is 13 residues. The CDR3 region has the DNA TGTGCCAGCAGGACAGGGCCCACCGGGGAGCTGTTTTTT. Translation: CASRTGPTGELFF.

The rearrangement uses TRBV7-2 and TRBJ2-7; D not resolved. Trimming pared 2 bases from V and 7 bases from J, leaving 12 bases between. Germline CDR1 and CDR2: SGHTA and FQGNSA. CDR3 length: 13 residues. CDR3 DNA sequence: TGTGCCAGCAGCTTATTCTACCAAGCAGAGCAGTACTTC. Its protein is CASSLFYQAEQYF.

The rearrangement links TRBV5-6 to TRBJ2-7; 9 positions agree with TRBD1. The CDR3 sequence is 15 residues long. Germline trimming cut 0 bases from V and 5 bases from J; bases unmatched to any gene: 6. Germline V gene lookup returns CDR1 SGHDT and CDR2 YYEEEE. CDR3 residues: CASSLVGTGFDEQYF. For the CDR3, the DNA is TGTGCCAGCAGCTTGGTCGGGACAGGGTTCGACGAGCAGTACTTC.

V gene TRBV5-4 combines with J gene TRBJ2-1; tentative D call: TRBD1 (6 bases). In germline, CDR1 is SGHNT, CDR2 YYREEE (reference sequence). The CDR3 contains 16 residues. Trimming cost V 2 bases and J 5 bases, with 17 bases left between them. The CDR3 sequence is CASSFMRGQGNNEQFF. CDR3 coding DNA: TGTGCCAGCAGCTTCATGAGGGGTCAGGGGAACAATGAGCAGTTCTTC.

The chain joins TRBV11-2 to TRBJ1-5; the D gene is possibly TRBD1 (6 bases). Germline values: CDR1 SGHAT, CDR2 FQNNGV. V was trimmed by 5 bases and J by 5 bases, leaving 13 bases between them. This CDR3 region has 14 residues. The CDR3 DNA follows: TGTGCCAGCAGCACCAATTACAGGGATCAGCCCCAGCATTTT. Its protein product is CASSTNYRDQPQHF.

To note about this clone: At the DNA level, this CDR3 is encoded by other sequences in the same sample as well. In DNA form, the CDR3 reads TGTGCCAGCTCACCACCGGGGGCAGAGACCCAGTACTTC. Protein sequence: CASSPPGAETQYF. This chain connects TRBV18 to TRBJ2-5; possible D gene TRBD1, 6 bases. V was pared by 0 bases and J by 4 bases, with 6 bases between. Germline lookup yields CDR1 KGHSH and CDR2 LQKENI. The CDR3 is 13 residues long.

Worth noting for this clone: The same CDR3 also results from other DNA sequences found in this sample. The J gene is TRBJ2-5, the V gene TRBV5-4; TRBD2 aligns across 11 bases. This CDR3 spans 15 amino acids. V lost 0 bases and J lost 5; bases outside the gene matches: 3. The germline V gene encodes CDR1 SGHNT and CDR2 YYREEE (reference sequence). This chain's CDR3 is CASSLGLAGGETQYF. The DNA for the CDR3 is TGTGCCAGCAGCTTGGGGCTAGCGGGAGGTGAGACCCAGTACTTC.

V and J are TRBV7-9 and TRBJ1-1; D call uncertain. Deletions cut 1 base from V and 4 bases from J, with 10 bases between. Germline CDR1 reads SEHNR; CDR2 reads FQNEAQ (reference sequence). This CDR3 has 14 amino acids. The CDR3 nucleotides are TGTGCCAGCAGCTTAGAGTCCGGAGGCACTGAAGCTTTCTTT. This gives the protein CASSLESGGTEAFF.

This clone came up once. The chain's CDR3 is CATSLRVGGYGYTF. The CDR3 DNA sequence: TGTGCCACCAGCCTCAGGGTAGGGGGATATGGCTACACCTTC. This chain joins TRBV15 and TRBJ1-2, with D perhaps matching TRBD1 (6 bases). This CDR3 contains 14 residues. The germline CDR1 and CDR2 sequences are LNHNV and YYDKDF (reference sequence). V lost 5 bases, J lost 5 bases, and 15 bases lay in between. Together with reference TRBV15 and TRBJ1-2, the CDR3 gives the full variable domain: DAMVIQNPRYQVTQFGKPVTLSCSQTLNHNVMYWYQQKSSQAPKLLFHYYDKDFNNEADTPDNFQSRRPNTSFCFLDIRSPGLGDTAMYLCATSLRVGGYGYTFGSGTRLTVV.

CDR3 sequence reads: CAWSSTGRETEAFF. The CDR3 region has the DNA TGTGCCTGGAGTTCGACAGGCCGCGAGACTGAAGCTTTCTTT. The V call is TRBV30, the J call TRBJ1-1; possible D gene TRBD1, 6 bases. V lost 2 bases and J lost 5, with 15 bases in between. Per the germline V gene, CDR1 is GTSNPN and CDR2 is SVGIG (reference sequence). This CDR3 spans 14 amino acids. The variable domain in full, with the rest retrieved from reference TRBV30 and TRBJ1-1, is SQTIHQWPATLVQPVGSPLSLECTVEGTSNPNLYWYRQAAGRGLQLLFYSVGIGQISSEVPQNLSASRPQDRQFILSSKKLLLSDSGFYLCAWSSTGRETEAFFGQGTRLTVV.

This rearrangement joins TRBV28 to TRBJ2-7, with 14 positions matching TRBD2. V shed 6 bases, J shed 6 bases, and the junction held 7 bases outside the gene matches. CDR3 length: 15 amino acids. Germline V gives CDR1 MDHEN, CDR2 SYDVKM. DNA for the CDR3: TGTGCCAGCAGGGGAGGAGGACTAGCGGGAGGCGAGCAGTACTTC. Its protein is CASRGGGLAGGEQYF.

V gene TRBV2 combines with J gene TRBJ2-7, with 12 bases lining up with TRBD1. The trim removed 2 bases at V and 2 bases at J, leaving 4 bases unmatched. CDR1 and CDR2 (germline): SNHLY, FYNNEI. This CDR3 region has 16 residues. Here the CDR3 DNA reads TGTGCCAGCAGTGAAAGGGGGGACAGGGGGCCCTACGAGCAGTACTTC. This gives the protein CASSERGDRGPYEQYF.

V is TRBV11-2 and J is TRBJ2-1, with a possible D match to TRBD1 (6 bases). Germline assignment: CDR1 SGHAT and CDR2 FQNNGV. The CDR3 contains 14 residues. The V gene lost 5 bases and the J gene lost 4 bases, with 12 bases spanning the gap. CDR3 bases: TGTGCCAGCAGCGCACGGACAGCATACAATGAGCAGTTCTTC. Protein: CASSARTAYNEQFF.

The J gene is TRBJ2-7, the V gene TRBV27; tentatively, D is TRBD2 (6 bases). The V end lost 6 bases, the J end lost 2 bases, and 17 bases lay between the germline ends. The CDR3 has 15 amino acids. Per the germline V gene, CDR1 is MNHEY and CDR2 is SMNVEV (reference sequence). The CDR3 nucleotides read TGTGCCAGCAGGCCGCGGGACTGGAGAGCCTACGAGCAGTACTTC. Translating it yields CASRPRDWRAYEQYF.

This clone was seen a single time. V gene TRBV15 combines with J gene TRBJ2-1, with 13 bases that match TRBD2. Trimming at V came to 9 bases and at J to 10 bases, leaving 9 bases not matched to a gene. Germline CDR1 is LNHNV and CDR2 is YYDKDF (reference sequence). CDR3 length equals 14 residues. CDR3 sequence reads: CATTGTSGNYEQFF. The CDR3 nucleotides are TGTGCCACGACCGGGACTAGCGGGAACTACGAGCAGTTCTTC.

This clone was picked up a small number of times. J is TRBJ1-4 and V is TRBV7-2; D not certain. The CDR3 is 15 residues long. Trimming took off 5 bases at V and 5 bases at J, with 15 bases between the two ends. Germline V gives CDR1 SGHTA, CDR2 FQGNSA. The CDR3 loop is CASSPAAGLNEKLFF. CDR3 sequence (DNA): TGTGCCAGCAGCCCTGCGGCAGGTTTGAATGAAAAACTGTTTTTT.

J is TRBJ2-7 and V is TRBV2; D may be TRBD2 (6 bases). The V gene lost 3 bases and the J gene lost 4 bases, with 13 bases spanning the gap. Germline values: CDR1 SNHLY, CDR2 FYNNEI. The CDR3 length is 14 residues. The CDR3 is CASSDEQGGYEQYF. Here the CDR3 DNA reads TGTGCCAGCAGTGACGAGCAGGGAGGATACGAGCAGTACTTC. Full variable domain (outside the CDR3, taken from reference TRBV2 and TRBJ2-7): EPEVTQTPSHQVTQMGQEVILRCVPISNHLYFYWYRQILGQKVEFLVSFYNNEISEKSEIFDDQFSVERPDGSNFTLKIRSTKLEDSAMYFCASSDEQGGYEQYFGPGTRLTVT.

This chain links TRBV27 with TRBJ2-2, with a possible D match to TRBD1 (6 bases). V shed 10 bases and J shed 6 bases, with 21 bases lying between them. Germline lookup yields CDR1 MNHEY and CDR2 SMNVEV (reference sequence). The CDR3 is 15 amino acids. The CDR3 loop reads CATNAGQGMAGELFF. CDR3 DNA sequence: TGTGCCACTAACGCCGGGCAGGGGATGGCCGGGGAGCTGTTTTTT.